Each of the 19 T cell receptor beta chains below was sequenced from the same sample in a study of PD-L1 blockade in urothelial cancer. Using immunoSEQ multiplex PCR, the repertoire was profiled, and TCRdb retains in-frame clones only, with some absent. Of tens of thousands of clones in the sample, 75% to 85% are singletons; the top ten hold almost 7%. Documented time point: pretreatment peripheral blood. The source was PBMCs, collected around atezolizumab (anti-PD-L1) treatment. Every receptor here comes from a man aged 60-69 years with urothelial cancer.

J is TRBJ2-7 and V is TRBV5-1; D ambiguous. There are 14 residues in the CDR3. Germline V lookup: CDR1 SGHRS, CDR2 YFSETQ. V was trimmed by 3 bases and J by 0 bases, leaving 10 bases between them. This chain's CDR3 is CASSSQESSYEQYF. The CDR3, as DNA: TGCGCCAGCAGCTCTCAGGAAAGCTCCTACGAGCAGTACTTC. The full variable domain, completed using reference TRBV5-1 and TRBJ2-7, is KAGVTQTPRYLIKTRGQQVTLSCSPISGHRSVSWYQQTPGQGLQFLFEYFSETQRNKGNFPGRFSGRQFSNSRSEMNVSTLELGDSALYLCASSSQESSYEQYFGPGTRLTVT.

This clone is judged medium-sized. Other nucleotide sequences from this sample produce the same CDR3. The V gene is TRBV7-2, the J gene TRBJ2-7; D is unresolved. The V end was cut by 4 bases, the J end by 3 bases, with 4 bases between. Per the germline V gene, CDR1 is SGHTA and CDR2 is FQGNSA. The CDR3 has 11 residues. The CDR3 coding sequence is TGTGCCAGCAGCTCCTACTACGAGCAGTACTTC. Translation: CASSSYYEQYF.

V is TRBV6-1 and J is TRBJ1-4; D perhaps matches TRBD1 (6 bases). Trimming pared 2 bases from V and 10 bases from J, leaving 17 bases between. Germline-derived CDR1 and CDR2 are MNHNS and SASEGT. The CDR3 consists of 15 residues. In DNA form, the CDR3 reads TGTGCCAGCAGTGAAATGGCAGGGGAATTAGGAAAACTGTTTTTT. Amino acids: CASSEMAGELGKLFF.

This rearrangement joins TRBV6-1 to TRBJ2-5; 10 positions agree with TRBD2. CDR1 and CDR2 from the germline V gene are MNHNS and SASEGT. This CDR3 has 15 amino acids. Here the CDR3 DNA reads TGTGCGTCGAGGGGGGAGACTAGCGGGTTGAAGACCCAGTACTTC. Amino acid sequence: CASRGETSGLKTQYF.

CDR3 region: CASSHKGTGTDTQYF. The CDR3 bases are TGTGCCAGCTCACACAAGGGGACAGGCACAGATACGCAGTATTTT. The chain joins TRBV18 to TRBJ2-3; 7 bases map to TRBD1. V gave up 4 bases and J gave up 1 base; unmatched junction bases: 5. This CDR3 has 15 amino acids. The V gene's germline CDR1 is KGHSH and CDR2 LQKENI.

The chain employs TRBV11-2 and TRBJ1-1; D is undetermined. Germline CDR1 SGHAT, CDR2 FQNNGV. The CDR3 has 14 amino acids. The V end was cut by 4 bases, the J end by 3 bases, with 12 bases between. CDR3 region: CASSSLKRYTEAFF. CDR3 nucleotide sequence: TGTGCCAGCAGCTCCCTAAAGCGGTACACTGAAGCTTTCTTT.

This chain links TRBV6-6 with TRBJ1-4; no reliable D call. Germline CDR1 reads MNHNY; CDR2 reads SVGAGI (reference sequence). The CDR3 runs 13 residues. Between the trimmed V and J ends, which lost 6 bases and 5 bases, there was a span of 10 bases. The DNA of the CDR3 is TGTGCCAGCAGCCCTGGACTGAATGAAAAACTGTTTTTT. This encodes CASSPGLNEKLFF.

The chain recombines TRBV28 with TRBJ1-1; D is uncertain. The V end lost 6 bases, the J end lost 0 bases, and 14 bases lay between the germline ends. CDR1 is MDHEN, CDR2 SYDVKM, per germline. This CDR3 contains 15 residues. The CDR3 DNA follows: TGTGCCAGCAGCTACGGACTGTCGATGAACACTGAAGCTTTCTTT. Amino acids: CASSYGLSMNTEAFF.

The CDR3 DNA reads as TGTGCCAGCAGCCGCGTAGCGGGGCACAATGAGCAGTTCTTC. Amino acid sequence: CASSRVAGHNEQFF. The rearrangement uses TRBV4-2 and TRBJ2-1, with 8 bases identical to TRBD2. Germline V lookup: CDR1 LGHNA, CDR2 YNFKEQ. V lost 4 bases and J lost 5; bases outside the gene matches: 4. The CDR3 runs to 14 residues.

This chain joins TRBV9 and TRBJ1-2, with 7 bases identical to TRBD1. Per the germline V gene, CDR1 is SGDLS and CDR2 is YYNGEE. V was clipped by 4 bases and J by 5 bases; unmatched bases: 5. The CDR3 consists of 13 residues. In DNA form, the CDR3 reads TGTGCCAGCAGCTTAACAGGGGCTTATGGCTACACCTTC. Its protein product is CASSLTGAYGYTF.

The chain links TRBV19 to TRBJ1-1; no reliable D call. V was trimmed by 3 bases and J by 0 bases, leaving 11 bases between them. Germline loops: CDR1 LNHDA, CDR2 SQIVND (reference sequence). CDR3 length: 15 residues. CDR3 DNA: TGTGCCAGTAGTATTCAGGTGCTGATGAACACTGAAGCTTTCTTT. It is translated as CASSIQVLMNTEAFF.

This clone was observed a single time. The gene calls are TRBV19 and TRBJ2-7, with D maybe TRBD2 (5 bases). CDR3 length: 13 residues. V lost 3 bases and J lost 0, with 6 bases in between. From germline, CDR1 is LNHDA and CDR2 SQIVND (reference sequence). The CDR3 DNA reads TGTGCCAGTAGTATGAGGGACTCCTACGAGCAGTACTTC. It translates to CASSMRDSYEQYF.

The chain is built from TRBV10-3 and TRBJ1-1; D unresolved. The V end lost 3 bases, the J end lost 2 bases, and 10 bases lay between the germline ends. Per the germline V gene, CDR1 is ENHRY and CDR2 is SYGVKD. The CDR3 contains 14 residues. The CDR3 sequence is CAISELKSNTEAFF. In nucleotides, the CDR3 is TGTGCCATCAGTGAACTAAAATCAAACACTGAAGCTTTCTTT.

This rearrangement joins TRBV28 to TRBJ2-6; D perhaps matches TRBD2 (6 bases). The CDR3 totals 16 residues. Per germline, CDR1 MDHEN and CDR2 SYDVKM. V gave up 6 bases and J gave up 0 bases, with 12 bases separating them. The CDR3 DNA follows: TGTGCCAGCAGGATCGGAGGGTTCTCTGGGGCCAACGTCCTGACTTTC. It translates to CASRIGGFSGANVLTF.

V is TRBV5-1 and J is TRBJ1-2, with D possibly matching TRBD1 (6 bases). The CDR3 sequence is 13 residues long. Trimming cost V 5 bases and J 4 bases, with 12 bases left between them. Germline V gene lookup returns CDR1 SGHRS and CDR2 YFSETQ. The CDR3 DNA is TGCGCCAGCAGAGTCAGGGGCGGCTATGGCTACACCTTC. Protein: CASRVRGGYGYTF.

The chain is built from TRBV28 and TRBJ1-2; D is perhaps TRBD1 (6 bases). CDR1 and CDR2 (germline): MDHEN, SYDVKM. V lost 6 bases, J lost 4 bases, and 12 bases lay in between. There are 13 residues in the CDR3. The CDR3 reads CASSPGVGYGYTF. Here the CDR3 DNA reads TGTGCCAGCAGCCCAGGGGTCGGCTATGGCTACACCTTC.

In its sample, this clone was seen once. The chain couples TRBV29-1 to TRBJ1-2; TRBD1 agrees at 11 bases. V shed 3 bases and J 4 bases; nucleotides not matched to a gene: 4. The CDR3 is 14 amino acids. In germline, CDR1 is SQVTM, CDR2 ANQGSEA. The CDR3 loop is CSVEDRGQGYGYTF. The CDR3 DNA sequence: TGCAGCGTTGAGGACAGGGGGCAAGGCTATGGCTACACCTTC. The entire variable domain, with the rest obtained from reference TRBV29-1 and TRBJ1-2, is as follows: SAVISQKPSRDICQRGTSLTIQCQVDSQVTMMFWYRQQPGQSLTLIATANQGSEATYESGFVIDKFPISRPNLTFSTLTVSNMSPEDSSIYLCSVEDRGQGYGYTFGSGTRLTVV.

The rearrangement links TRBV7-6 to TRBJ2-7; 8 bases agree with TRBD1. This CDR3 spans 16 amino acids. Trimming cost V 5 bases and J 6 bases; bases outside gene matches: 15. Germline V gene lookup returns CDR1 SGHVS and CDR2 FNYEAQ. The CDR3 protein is CASSPGQEPLLLEQYF. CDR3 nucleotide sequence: TGTGCCAGCAGCCCGGGACAGGAGCCTTTACTCCTCGAGCAGTACTTC.

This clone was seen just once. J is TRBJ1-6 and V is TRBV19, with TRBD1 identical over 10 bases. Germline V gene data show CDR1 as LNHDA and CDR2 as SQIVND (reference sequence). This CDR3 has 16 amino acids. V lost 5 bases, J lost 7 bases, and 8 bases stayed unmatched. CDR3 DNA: TGTGCCAGTAGTCCAGCGACAGGGGGCGGCAATTCACCCCTCCACTTT. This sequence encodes CASSPATGGGNSPLHF.